This TCR beta chain was sequenced in a study of T cells in Graves' hyperthyroidism and ophthalmopathy. This clonotype was observed a handful of times. In germline, CDR1 is MDHEN, CDR2 SYDVKM. This CDR3 region has 15 residues. The ends lost 2 bases at V and 2 bases at J; junction bases unmatched: 6. There were TCR beta CDR3 regions amplified from RNA transcripts. RT-PCR in the first round (using the HTBI primer set) targeted the TCR CDR3. Using its own MiXCR run on the multiplex PCR reads, TCRdb lists one record per CDR3 protein. The sample records roughly 570,000 distinct CDR3 sequences, approximately 44% being singletons.

Sequenced material: peripheral blood or thyroid tissue (not recorded which). The V call is TRBV28, the J call TRBJ2-7; the match to TRBD2 covers 7 bases. This clonotype was obtained from an adult woman with Graves' disease, either hyperthyroidism or ophthalmopathy (not recorded which). CDR3 sequence (DNA): TGTGCCAGCAGTTTAGCGGGAGAGGTCACCTACGAGCAGTACTTC. Amino acid sequence: CASSLAGEVTYEQYF. The full variable domain, rest sourced from reference TRBV28 and TRBJ2-7, is DVKVTQSSRYLVKRTGEKVFLECVQDMDHENMFWYRQDPGLGLRLIYFSYDVKMKEKGDIPEGYSVSREKKERFSLILESASTNQTSMYLCASSLAGEVTYEQYFGPGTRLTVT.